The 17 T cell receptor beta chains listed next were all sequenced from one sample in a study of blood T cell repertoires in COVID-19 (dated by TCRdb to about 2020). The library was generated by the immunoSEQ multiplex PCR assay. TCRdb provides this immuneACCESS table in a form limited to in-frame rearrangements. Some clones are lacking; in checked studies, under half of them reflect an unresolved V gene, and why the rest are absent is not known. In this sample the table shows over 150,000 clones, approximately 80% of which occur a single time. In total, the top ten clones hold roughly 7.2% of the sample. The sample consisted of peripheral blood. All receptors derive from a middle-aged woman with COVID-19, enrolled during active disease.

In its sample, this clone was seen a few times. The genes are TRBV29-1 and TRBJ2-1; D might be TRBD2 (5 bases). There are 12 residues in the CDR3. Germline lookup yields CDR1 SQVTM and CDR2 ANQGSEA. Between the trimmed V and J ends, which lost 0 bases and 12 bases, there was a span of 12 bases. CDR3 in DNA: TGCAGCGTTGAAGATCTGGGTAGCGCGCAGTTCTTC. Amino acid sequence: CSVEDLGSAQFF.

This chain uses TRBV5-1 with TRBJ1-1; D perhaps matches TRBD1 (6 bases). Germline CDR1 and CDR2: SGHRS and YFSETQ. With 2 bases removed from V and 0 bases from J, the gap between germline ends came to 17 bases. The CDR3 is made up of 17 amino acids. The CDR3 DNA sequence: TGCGCCAGCAGCTTAGAGGACAGTCTAACCATGAACACTGAAGCTTTCTTT. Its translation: CASSLEDSLTMNTEAFF.

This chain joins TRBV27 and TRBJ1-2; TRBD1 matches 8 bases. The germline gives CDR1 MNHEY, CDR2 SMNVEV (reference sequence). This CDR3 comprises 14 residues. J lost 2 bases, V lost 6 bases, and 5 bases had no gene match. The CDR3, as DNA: TGTGCCAGCAGCCAGACAGGGGTCAACTATGGCTACACCTTC. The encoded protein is CASSQTGVNYGYTF.

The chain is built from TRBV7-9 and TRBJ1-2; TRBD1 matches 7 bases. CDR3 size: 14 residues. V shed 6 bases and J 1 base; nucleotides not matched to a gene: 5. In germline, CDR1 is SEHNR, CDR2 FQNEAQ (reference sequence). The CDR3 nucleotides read TGTGCCAGCAGTGACGACAGGGATAACTATGGCTACACCTTC. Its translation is CASSDDRDNYGYTF.

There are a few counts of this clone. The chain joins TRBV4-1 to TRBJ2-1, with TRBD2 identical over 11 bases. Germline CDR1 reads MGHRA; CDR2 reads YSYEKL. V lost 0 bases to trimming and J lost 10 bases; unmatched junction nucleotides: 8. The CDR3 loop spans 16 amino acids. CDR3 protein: CASSQDTASGGIEQFF. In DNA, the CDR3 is TGCGCCAGCAGCCAAGATACGGCTAGCGGGGGGATCGAGCAGTTCTTC.

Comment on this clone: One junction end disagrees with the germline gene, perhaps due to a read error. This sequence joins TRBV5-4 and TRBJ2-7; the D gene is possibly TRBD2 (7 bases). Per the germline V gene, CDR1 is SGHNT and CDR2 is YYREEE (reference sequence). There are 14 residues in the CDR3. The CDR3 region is CASSLESAGAVRDF. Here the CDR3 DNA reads TGTGCCAGCAGCTTGGAATCGGCGGGGGCCGTTCGCGACTTC.

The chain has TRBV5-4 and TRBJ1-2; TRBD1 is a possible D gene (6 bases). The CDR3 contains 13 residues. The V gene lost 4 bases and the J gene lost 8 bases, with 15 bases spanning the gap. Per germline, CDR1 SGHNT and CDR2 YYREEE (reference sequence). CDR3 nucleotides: TGTGCCAGCAGCGGGAACAGGGCCACGGGCTACACCTTC. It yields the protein CASSGNRATGYTF.

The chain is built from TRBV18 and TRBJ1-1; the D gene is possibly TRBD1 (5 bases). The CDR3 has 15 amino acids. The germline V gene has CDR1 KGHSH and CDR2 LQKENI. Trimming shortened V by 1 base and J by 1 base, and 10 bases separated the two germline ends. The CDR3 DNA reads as TGTGCCAGCTCACCACGACAGAGCCAGAACACTGAAGCTTTCTTT. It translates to CASSPRQSQNTEAFF.

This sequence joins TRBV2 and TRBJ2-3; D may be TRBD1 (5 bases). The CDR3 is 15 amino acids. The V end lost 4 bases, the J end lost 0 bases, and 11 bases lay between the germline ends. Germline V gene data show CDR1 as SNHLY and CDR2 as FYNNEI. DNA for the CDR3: TGTGCCAGCAGTGGGGTGGGGCCCAGCACAGATACGCAGTATTTT. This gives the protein CASSGVGPSTDTQYF.

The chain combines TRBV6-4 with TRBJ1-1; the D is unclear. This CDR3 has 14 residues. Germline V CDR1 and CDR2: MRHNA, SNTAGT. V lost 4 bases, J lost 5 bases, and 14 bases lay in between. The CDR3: CASSGESWGTEAFF. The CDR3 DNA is TGTGCCAGCAGTGGGGAGAGTTGGGGTACTGAAGCTTTCTTT.

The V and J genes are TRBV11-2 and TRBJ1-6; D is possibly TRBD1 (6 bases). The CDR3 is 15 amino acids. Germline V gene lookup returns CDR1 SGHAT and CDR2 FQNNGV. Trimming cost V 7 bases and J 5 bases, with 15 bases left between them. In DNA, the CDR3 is TGTGCCAGCACCCCAATAGGGGGGGATAATTCACCCCTCCACTTT. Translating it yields CASTPIGGDNSPLHF.

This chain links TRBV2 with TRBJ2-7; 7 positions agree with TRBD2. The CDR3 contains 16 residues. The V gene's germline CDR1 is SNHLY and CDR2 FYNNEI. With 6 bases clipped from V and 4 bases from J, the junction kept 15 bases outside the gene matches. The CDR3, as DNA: TGTGCCAGCAGAGGGTCAAGCGGGACTACCTTTTACGAGCAGTACTTC. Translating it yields CASRGSSGTTFYEQYF.

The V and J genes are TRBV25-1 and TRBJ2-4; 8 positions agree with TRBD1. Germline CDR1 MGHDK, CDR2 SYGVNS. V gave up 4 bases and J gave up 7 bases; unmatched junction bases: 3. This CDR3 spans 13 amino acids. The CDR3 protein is CASSVGQGNIQYF. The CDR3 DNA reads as TGTGCCAGCAGTGTAGGACAGGGTAACATTCAGTACTTC. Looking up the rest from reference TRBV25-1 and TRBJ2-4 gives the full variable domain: EADIYQTPRYLVIGTGKKITLECSQTMGHDKMYWYQQDPGMELHLIHYSYGVNSTEKGDLSSESTVSRIRTEHFPLTLESARPSHTSQYLCASSVGQGNIQYFGAGTRLSVL.

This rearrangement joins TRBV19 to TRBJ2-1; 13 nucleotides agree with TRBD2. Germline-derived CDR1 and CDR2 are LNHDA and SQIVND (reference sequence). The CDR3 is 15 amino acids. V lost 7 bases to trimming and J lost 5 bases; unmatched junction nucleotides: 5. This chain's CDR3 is CASTWTSGSNNEQFF. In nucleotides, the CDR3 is TGTGCCAGTACGTGGACTAGCGGGAGTAACAATGAGCAGTTCTTC.

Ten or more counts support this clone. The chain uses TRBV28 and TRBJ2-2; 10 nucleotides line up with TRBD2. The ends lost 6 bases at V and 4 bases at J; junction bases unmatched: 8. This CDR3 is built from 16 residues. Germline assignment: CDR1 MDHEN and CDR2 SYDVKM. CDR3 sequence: CASRPSGRASTGELFF. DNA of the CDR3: TGTGCCAGCAGGCCAAGCGGGAGGGCGTCCACCGGGGAGCTGTTTTTT.

The CDR3 DNA sequence: TGTGCCAGCAGCCAAGGCCCCGGGACAGGCGCAGGAAACACCATATATTTT. It translates to CASSQGPGTGAGNTIYF. The chain combines TRBV4-2 with TRBJ1-3, with TRBD1 matching over 8 bases. Germline CDR1 and CDR2: LGHNA and YNFKEQ. V shed 1 base and J 4 bases; nucleotides not matched to a gene: 9. The CDR3 length is 17 residues.

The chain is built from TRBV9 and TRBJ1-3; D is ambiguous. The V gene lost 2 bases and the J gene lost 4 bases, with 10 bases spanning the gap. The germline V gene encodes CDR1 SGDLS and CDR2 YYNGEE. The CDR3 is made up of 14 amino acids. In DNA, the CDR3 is TGTGCCAGCAGCGTGTCGGGTCGAGGAAACACCATATATTTT. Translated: CASSVSGRGNTIYF.